The following is a T cell receptor (beta chain) sequence with its context. Together with a sample-barcoded 5' primer, a J-beta primer mix was included in a second PCR lasting roughly 6 to 12 cycles. TCRdb reprocessed the 5' RACE reads with MiXCR, giving one entry per CDR3 protein. This sample has fewer than 950,000 distinct CDR3 sequences; 53% occur once, and the top ten carry approximately 40%. These data originate in a study of blood T cells in healthy people across ages. This CDR3 is built from 13 residues. Trimming pared 6 bases from V and 5 bases from J, leaving 12 bases between. Germline V lookup: CDR1 KGHDR, CDR2 SFDVKD.

V usage is TRBV24-1 and J usage is TRBJ2-5; D remains ambiguous. What was sequenced was blood. The sequence was collected from an elderly man in good health. CDR3 residues: CATSQGVQETQYF. CDR3 sequence (DNA): TGTGCCACCAGTCAAGGAGTACAGGAGACCCAGTACTTC.